One TCR beta chain is described in this entry. The CDR3 runs to 18 residues. Germline-derived CDR1 and CDR2 are MDHEN and SYDVKM. The V segment lost 5 bases and the J segment 0 bases; nucleotides outside the gene matches: 11. PCR employed 60 Vbeta and 13 Jbeta primers. In the study's own analysis: Later work found 80 million or so unique TCR beta chains, with about 10 million shared. This table comes from immunoSEQ multiplex PCR, and its TCRdb copy is limited to in-frame clones, with some not included. V, J and clone size derive from that table, while D and trimming were established from the DNA sequence. Of around 130,000 clones in the sample, about three quarters were seen once. The sample belongs to a study of cytomegalovirus exposure and HLA in healthy donors. About the research overall: Just over 80% of 300 to 450 genotyped donors fell in the Caucasian-associated ancestry cluster.

J is TRBJ1-5 and V is TRBV28, with 9 bases aligning to TRBD1. This TCR derives from a woman aged 25 to 39 in good health and CMV-seronegative. Specimen: PBMCs. CDR3 sequence: CASSDRDRDYYSNQPQHF. CDR3 nucleotide sequence: TGTGCCAGCAGTGACCGGGACAGGGATTACTATAGCAATCAGCCCCAGCATTTT.